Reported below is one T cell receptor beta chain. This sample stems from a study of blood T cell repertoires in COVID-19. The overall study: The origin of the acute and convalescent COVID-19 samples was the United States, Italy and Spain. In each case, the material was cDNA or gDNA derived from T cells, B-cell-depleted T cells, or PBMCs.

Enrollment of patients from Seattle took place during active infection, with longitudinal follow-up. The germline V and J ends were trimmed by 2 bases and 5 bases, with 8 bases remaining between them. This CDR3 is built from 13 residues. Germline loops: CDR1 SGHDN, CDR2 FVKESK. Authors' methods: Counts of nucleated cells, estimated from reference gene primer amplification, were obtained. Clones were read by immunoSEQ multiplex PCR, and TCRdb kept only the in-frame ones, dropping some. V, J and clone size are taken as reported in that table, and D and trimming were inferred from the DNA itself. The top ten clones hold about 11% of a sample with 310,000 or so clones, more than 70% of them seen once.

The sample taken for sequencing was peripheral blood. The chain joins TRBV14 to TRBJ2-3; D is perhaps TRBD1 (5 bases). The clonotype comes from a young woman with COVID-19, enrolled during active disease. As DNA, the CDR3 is TGTGCCAGCAGCCAACAGGGCGGAGATACGCAGTATTTT. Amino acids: CASSQQGGDTQYF.